This T cell receptor beta chain is drawn from a study of T-cell reconstitution after alpha-beta-depleted transplantation in children (dated by TCRdb to between 2015 and 2016). In the study overall: Using TCR repertoire profiling, the study quantitatively followed how T-cell immune reconstitution unfolded in children after TCRalphabeta/CD19-depleted allogeneic hematopoietic cell transplantation.

Results the study describes overall, beyond this receptor: Over subsequent months, a decline in hyperexpanded clone frequencies was noted, and after one year, T-cell counts and TCRbeta diversity were mostly ascribed to newly produced T cells. In some patients, the high TCRbeta diversity seen at day 60 was put down to recipient T cells and intrathymic progenitors that had survived conditioning. Apparently early alphabetaT-cell count recovery about two months after transplant reportedly relied on only several hundred rapidly expanded clones derived from non-depleted graft cells.

This clonotype turned up a few times. This clone's antigen is unknown. No much larger clonotype is one base removed from it; base qualities were not supplied. Library prep was done by PCR. These reads were obtained on an Illumina HiSeq 2500. Molecular barcoding was employed in the preparation of TCR libraries, with unique molecular identifiers being used to normalize TCRbeta repertoire quantification. The public reads were run again by TCRdb, first through fastp at Q25 and then through MiXCR, and only productive beta chains were kept. Every distinct CDR3 protein forms one entry, paired with its most common genes and DNA. Recorded for this sample are around 800,000 distinct CDR3 sequences; 16% of them occurred a single time. Just under 5% of the sample rests with the top ten. The sample's treatment or condition label, decoded: allogeneic hematopoietic cell transplantation with graft depleted of TCRalphabeta T cells and CD19 B cells. Transplant recipients were children who received TCRalphabeta/CD19-depleted allogeneic hematopoietic cell grafts.

V trim: 1 base; J trim: 6 bases; unmatched bases: 7. The CDR3 holds 15 amino acids from the cysteine to the phenylalanine. The retained sequence is limited to the CDR3, 45 bases, with the frame set at the first base. This TCR came from a male patient younger than 18 who had a stem cell transplant for acute lymphoblastic leukemia, so the T cells may come from the graft donor. The sequence joins TRBV12-3 or TRBV12-4 to TRBJ1-2; TRBD1 aligns with 8 central bases. The specimen comprised PBMCs, mostly from graft donor cells, sampled 360 days after TCRalphabeta/CD19-depleted stem cell transplant. DNA sequence: TGTGCCAGCAGTTTAGGTTTAGTACAGGGGGATGGCTACACCTTC. It codes for CASSLGLVQGDGYTF.